Listed below are T cell receptor beta chains from one sample, sequenced in a study of T-cell memory formation after mild COVID-19. TCRdb re-derived calls from the 5' RACE reads in MiXCR, one entry per CDR3 protein. The profile covers roughly 350,000 distinct CDR3 sequences, with approximately 27% appearing a single time and roughly 13% taken by the ten largest. Sequencing was performed on PBMCs or a T cell subset sorted from them (not recorded which). Receptors were obtained from an adult woman who had mild COVID-19 (a few samples of this study predate the infection). Cell type and time point are not known. The CDR3 runs from the conserved cysteine through the conserved F or W. The order of the fields is J gene, CDR3 length, D gene, clone size, V gene, CDR3 DNA, CDR3 protein. D genes are given only for firm matches. Size tells how often a clone was seen (once, few, many) or the class of an expanded clone, and some rows leave it out.

>TRBJ1-2|12|.|few|TRBV27
TGTGCCAGCAAATCCAGAGGATATGGCTACACCTTC
CASKSRGYGYTF
>TRBJ2-6|16|.|few|TRBV20-1
TGCAGTGCTAGAGGTCATCAGGGGAGTGGGGCCAACGTCCTGACTTTC
CSARGHQGSGANVLTF
>TRBJ2-6|15|.|few|TRBV9
TGTGCCAGCAGCGTATGGAAGACCGGGGCCAACGTCCTGACTTTC
CASSVWKTGANVLTF
>TRBJ1-2|16|TRBD1|.|TRBV18
TGTGCCAGCTCACCACAGGACAGGGGGCAATCCTATGGCTACACCTTC
CASSPQDRGQSYGYTF
>TRBJ2-4|18|TRBD2|.|TRBV15
TGTGCCACCAGCGGCGGACTAGCGGGGTCACTAGCCAAAAACATTCAGTACTTC
CATSGGLAGSLAKNIQYF
>TRBJ2-1|14|.|few|TRBV7-3
TGTGCCAGCAGCTTACAGCATCCGAAGGATGAGCAGTTCTTC
CASSLQHPKDEQFF
>TRBJ2-2|16|TRBD1|.|TRBV5-1
TGCGCCAGCAGACAACCGGGACAGGCGAACACCGGGGAGCTGTTTTTT
CASRQPGQANTGELFF
>TRBJ2-3|15|.|.|TRBV28
TGTGCCAGCAGTTTACCTCCTCTTCTCACAGATACGCAGTATTTT
CASSLPPLLTDTQYF
>TRBJ2-7|17|TRBD1|few|TRBV6-1
TGTGCCAGCAGAGAACTAACAGGGGCGATAACCCCCTACGAGCAGTACTTC
CASRELTGAITPYEQYF
>TRBJ2-7|12|.|few|TRBV12-3/TRBV12-4
TGTGCCAGCAGCCCGGGGTCCTGGGAGCAGTACTTC
CASSPGSWEQYF
>TRBJ2-7|12|.|.|TRBV27
TGTGCCACCGGGCCTGGGGGCTACGAGCAGTACTTC
CATGPGGYEQYF
>TRBJ2-3|14|TRBD2|.|TRBV10-3
TGTGCCATCAAGGCGACTAGCTGGTCAGATACGCAGTATTTT
CAIKATSWSDTQYF
>TRBJ1-1|13|.|.|TRBV19
TGTGCCAGTACCTATCGGGGGGAGGTTGAAGCTTTCTTT
CASTYRGEVEAFF
>TRBJ2-5|14|TRBD1|.|TRBV27
TGTGCCAGCAGAGACAGGGAATTTGAGGAGACCCAGTACTTC
CASRDREFEETQYF
>TRBJ2-7|11|.|few|TRBV6-2/TRBV6-3
TGTGCCAGCACCGACAGTCGCGAGCAGTACTTC
CASTDSREQYF
>TRBJ1-6|16|TRBD1|.|TRBV5-1
TGCGCCAGCAGCATAGGGGGCTCTGACTATAATTCACCCCTCCACTTT
CASSIGGSDYNSPLHF
>TRBJ2-7|16|.|.|TRBV9
TGTGCCAGCAGCGTAGACGGCGGCCGAAGCTCCTACGAGCAGTACTTC
CASSVDGGRSSYEQYF
>TRBJ2-2|15|.|.|TRBV5-4
TGTGCCAGCAGCTTGTCTTCGGCAGCCAACGGGGAGCTGTTTTTT
CASSLSSAANGELFF